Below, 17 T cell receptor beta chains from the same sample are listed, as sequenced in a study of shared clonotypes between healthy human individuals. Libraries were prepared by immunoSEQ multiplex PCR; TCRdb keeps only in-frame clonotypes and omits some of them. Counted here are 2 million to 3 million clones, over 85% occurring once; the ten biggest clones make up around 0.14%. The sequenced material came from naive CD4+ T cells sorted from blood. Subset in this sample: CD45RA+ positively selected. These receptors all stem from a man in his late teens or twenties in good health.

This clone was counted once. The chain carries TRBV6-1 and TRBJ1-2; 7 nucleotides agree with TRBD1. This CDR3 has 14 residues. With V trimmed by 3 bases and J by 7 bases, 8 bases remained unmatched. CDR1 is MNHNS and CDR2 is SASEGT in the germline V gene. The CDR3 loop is CASSDWQGVVGYTF. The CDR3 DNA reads TGTGCCAGCAGTGACTGGCAGGGGGTGGTTGGCTACACCTTC.

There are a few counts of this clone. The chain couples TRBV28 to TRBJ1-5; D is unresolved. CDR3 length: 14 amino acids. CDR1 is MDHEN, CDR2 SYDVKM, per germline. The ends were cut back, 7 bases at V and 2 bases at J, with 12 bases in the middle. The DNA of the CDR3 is TGTGCCAGCACAACGAGGGCCGGCAATCAGCCCCAGCATTTT. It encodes CASTTRAGNQPQHF.

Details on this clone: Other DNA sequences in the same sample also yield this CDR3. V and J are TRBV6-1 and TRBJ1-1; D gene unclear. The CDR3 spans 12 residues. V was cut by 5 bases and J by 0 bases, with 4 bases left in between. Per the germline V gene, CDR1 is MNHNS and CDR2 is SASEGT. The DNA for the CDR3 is TGTGCCAGCAGTTCCGTGAACACTGAAGCTTTCTTT. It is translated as CASSSVNTEAFF.

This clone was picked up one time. The CDR3, as DNA: TGTGCCAGTAGTCTATTGGGGAACACCGGGGAGCTGTTTTTT. It specifies CASSLLGNTGELFF. This rearrangement joins TRBV19 to TRBJ2-2; D not resolved. Germline V gene sequence: CDR1 LNHDA, CDR2 SQIVND (reference sequence). The CDR3 sequence is 14 residues long. Trimming pared 5 bases from V and 1 base from J, leaving 8 bases between.

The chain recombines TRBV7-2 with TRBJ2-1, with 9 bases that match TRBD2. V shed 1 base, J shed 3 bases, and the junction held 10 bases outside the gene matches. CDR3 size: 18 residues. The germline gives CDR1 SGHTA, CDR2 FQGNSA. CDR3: CASSLVRLAGTYYNEQFF. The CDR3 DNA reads TGTGCCAGCAGCTTAGTGAGGCTAGCGGGGACTTACTACAATGAGCAGTTCTTC.

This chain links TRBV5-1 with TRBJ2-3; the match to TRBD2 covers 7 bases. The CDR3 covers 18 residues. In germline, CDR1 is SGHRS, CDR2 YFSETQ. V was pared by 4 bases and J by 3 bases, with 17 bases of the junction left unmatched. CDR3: CASSRIGTTIRPTDTQYF. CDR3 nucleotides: TGCGCCAGCAGCCGAATCGGGACTACTATCCGACCTACAGATACGCAGTATTTT.

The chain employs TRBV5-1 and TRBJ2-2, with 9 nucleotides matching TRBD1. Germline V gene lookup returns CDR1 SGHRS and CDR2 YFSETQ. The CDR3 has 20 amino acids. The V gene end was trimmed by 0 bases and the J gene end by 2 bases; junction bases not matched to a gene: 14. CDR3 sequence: CASSLGLRDREGHNTGELFF. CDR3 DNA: TGCGCCAGCAGCTTGGGACTACGGGACAGGGAGGGTCATAACACCGGGGAGCTGTTTTTT.

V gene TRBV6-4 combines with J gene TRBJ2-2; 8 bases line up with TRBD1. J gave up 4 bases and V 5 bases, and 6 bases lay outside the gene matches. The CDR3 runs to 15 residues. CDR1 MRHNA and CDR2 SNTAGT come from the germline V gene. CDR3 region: CASSSGTGTTGELFF. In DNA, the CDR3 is TGTGCCAGCAGTTCCGGGACAGGAACCACCGGGGAGCTGTTTTTT.

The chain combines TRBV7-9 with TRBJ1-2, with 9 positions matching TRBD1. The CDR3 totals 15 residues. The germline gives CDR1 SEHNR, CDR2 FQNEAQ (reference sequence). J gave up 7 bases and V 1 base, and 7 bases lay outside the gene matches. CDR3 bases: TGTGCCAGCAGCTTAGGAGACAGGGGGGGACTTGGCTACACCTTC. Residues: CASSLGDRGGLGYTF.

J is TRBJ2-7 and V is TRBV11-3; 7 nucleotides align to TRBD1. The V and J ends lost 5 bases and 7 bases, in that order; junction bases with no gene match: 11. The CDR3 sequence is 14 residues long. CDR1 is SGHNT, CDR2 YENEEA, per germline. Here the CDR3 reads CASSRDRSTGEQYF. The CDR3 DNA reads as TGTGCCAGCAGCCGGGACAGAAGTACGGGGGAGCAGTACTTC.

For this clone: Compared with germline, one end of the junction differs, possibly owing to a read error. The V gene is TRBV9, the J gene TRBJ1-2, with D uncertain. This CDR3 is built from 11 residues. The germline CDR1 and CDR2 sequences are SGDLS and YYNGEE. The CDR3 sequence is CASSLTLGLNF. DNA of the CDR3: TGTGCCAGCAGCTTGACGCTTGGCCTTAACTTC.

CDR3: CASSPRRWGAKTEAFF. CDR3 DNA: TGCGCCAGCAGCCCCCGGCGGTGGGGCGCTAAGACTGAAGCTTTCTTT. The chain links TRBV5-1 to TRBJ1-1, with a weak D call TRBD1 (5 bases). V was shortened by 4 bases and J by 5 bases, with 21 bases between the two germline ends. The CDR3 length is 16 residues. Germline V gene lookup returns CDR1 SGHRS and CDR2 YFSETQ.

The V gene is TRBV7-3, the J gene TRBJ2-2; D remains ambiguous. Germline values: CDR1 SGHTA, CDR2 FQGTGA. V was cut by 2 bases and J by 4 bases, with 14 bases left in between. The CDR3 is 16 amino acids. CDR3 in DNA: TGTGCCAGCAGCTTATCCAGCGCACGCAGCACCGGGGAGCTGTTTTTT. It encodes CASSLSSARSTGELFF.

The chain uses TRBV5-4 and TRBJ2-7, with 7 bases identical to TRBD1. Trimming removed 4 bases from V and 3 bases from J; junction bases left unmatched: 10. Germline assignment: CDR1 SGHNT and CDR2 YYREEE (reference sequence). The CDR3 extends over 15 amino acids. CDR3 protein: CASSPMRDSGYEQYF. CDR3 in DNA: TGTGCCAGCAGCCCCATGAGGGACAGTGGCTACGAGCAGTACTTC.

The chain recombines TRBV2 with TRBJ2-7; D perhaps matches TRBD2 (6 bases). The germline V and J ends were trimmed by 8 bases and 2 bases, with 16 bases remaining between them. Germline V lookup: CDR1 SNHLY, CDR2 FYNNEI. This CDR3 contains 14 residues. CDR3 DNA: TGTGCCAGCGTAACCGGGACTGGAACCTACGAGCAGTACTTC. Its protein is CASVTGTGTYEQYF.

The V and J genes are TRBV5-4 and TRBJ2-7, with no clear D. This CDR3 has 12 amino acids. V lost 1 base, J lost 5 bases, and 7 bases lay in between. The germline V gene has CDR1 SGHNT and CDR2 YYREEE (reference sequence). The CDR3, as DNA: TGTGCCAGCAGCTTGAAGGGCAACGAGCAGTACTTC. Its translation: CASSLKGNEQYF.

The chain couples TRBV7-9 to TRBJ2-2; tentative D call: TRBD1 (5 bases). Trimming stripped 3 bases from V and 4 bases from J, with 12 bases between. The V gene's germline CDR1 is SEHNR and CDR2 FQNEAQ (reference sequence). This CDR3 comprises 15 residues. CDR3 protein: CASSLPPGSTGELFF. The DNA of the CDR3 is TGTGCCAGCAGCTTGCCTCCAGGGTCCACCGGGGAGCTGTTTTTT.